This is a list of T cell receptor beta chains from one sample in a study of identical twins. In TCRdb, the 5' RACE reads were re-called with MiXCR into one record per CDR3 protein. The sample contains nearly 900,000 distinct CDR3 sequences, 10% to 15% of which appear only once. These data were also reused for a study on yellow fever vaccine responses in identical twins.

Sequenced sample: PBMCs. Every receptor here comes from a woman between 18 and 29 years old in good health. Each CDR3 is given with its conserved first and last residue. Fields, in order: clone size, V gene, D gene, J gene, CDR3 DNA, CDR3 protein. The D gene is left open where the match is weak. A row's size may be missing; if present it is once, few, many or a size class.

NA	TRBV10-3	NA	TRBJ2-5	TGTGCCATCTCCCCCTTTCACGTGTACGGCCAAGAGACCCAGTACTTC	CAISPFHVYGQETQYF
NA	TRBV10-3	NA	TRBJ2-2	TGTGCCATCAGTGAGGCGGGGACCGGGGAGCTGTTTTTT	CAISEAGTGELFF
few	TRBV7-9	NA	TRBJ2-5	TGTGCCAGCAGCTCAACCCACCGAACCCACGGGGAGACCCAGTACTTC	CASSSTHRTHGETQYF
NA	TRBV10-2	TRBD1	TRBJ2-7	TGCGCCAGCAGTGAGTTAGGACAGGCGACCTACGAGCAGTACTTC	CASSELGQATYEQYF
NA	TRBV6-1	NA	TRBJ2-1	TGTGCCAGCAGAGGGGTCGGGCTCGGTCTTGGGAATGAGCAGTTCTTC	CASRGVGLGLGNEQFF
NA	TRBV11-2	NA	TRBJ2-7	TGTGCCAGCAGCTTAGGAAGGGGAGCGGACGAGCAGTACTTC	CASSLGRGADEQYF
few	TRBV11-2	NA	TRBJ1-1	TGTGCCAGCAGCTTCACCGGGACGTTGACTGAAGCTTTCTTT	CASSFTGTLTEAFF
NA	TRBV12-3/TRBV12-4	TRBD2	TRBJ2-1	TGTGCCAGCACCGTCCGGGACTACGACAATGAGCAGTTCTTC	CASTVRDYDNEQFF
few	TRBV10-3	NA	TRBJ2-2	TGTGCCATGCAGACAGCGAACACCGGGGAGCTGTTTTTT	CAMQTANTGELFF
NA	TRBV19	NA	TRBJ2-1	TGTGCCAGTAGTCCCCGGGTCCTCAAAACTTGGAATGAGCAGTTCTTC	CASSPRVLKTWNEQFF